These T cell receptor beta chains were read from a single sample in a study of blood T cell repertoires in COVID-19. The method was immunoSEQ multiplex PCR; TCRdb's version includes in-frame clones alone and lacks a portion of them. The sample has more than 65,000 clones, roughly 89% seen once. Sequenced input: peripheral blood. The receptors originated from a human donor in a cohort sampled during active COVID-19. The CDR3 runs from the conserved cysteine through the conserved F or W. D genes are given only for firm matches. Clone size is shown for a subset of rows, as once, few, many or a class of expanded clone.

cdr3_aa cdr3_nt j_call clone_size v_call d_call
CASSYSNPRDSLLGQPQHF TGTGCCAGCAGTTACTCGAACCCCCGGGACAGCCTCCTAGGTCAGCCCCAGCATTTT TRBJ1-5 few TRBV6-2/TRBV6-3 TRBD1
CASSPQDSALAFF TGTGCCAGCTCACCACAGGACAGTGCCCTGGCTTTCTTT TRBJ1-1 NA TRBV18 NA
CAWNQLNRAGGYTF TGTGCCTGGAACCAGTTGAACAGGGCGGGTGGCTACACCTTC TRBJ1-2 NA TRBV30 NA
CASSISPKGQDNDGVPNYGYTF TGTGCCAGTAGTATTAGCCCAAAGGGACAGGACAATGATGGGGTACCTAACTATGGCTACACCTTC TRBJ1-2 NA TRBV19 TRBD1
CASGDRGTTSYEQYF TGTGCCAGTGGGGACAGGGGAACAACTTCGTACGAGCAGTACTTC TRBJ2-7 NA TRBV6-6 TRBD1
CASPPKRYRTSEPYEQYF TGTGCCAGCCCTCCGAAACGGTATCGGACTAGCGAACCCTACGAGCAGTACTTC TRBJ2-7 NA TRBV4-2 TRBD2
CASSLLGTANSPLHF TGTGCCAGCAGTTTATTGGGGACAGCCAATTCACCCCTCCACTTT TRBJ1-6 NA TRBV27 TRBD1
CASSLRLPYEQYF TGTGCCAGCAGCTTGAGACTGCCCTACGAGCAGTACTTC TRBJ2-7 NA TRBV5-6 NA
CASSPTGVPNTEAFF TGTGCCAGCAGCCCCACCGGGGTACCGAACACTGAAGCTTTCTTT TRBJ1-1 NA TRBV11-3 NA
CASSPEYYPQTQYF TGTGCCAGCAGCCCAGAGTACTACCCACAGACCCAGTACTTC TRBJ2-5 NA TRBV13 NA
CASSWGQDYGYTF TGTGCCAGCAGCTGGGGACAGGACTATGGCTACACCTTC TRBJ1-2 NA TRBV5-6 TRBD1
CASSLGWEGTEAFF TGTGCCAGCAGTTTAGGTTGGGAGGGGACTGAAGCTTTCTTT TRBJ1-1 NA TRBV27 NA
CASSLEFYTVKNIQYF TGTGCCAGCAGCTTAGAGTTTTACACAGTCAAAAACATTCAGTACTTC TRBJ2-4 NA TRBV11-2 NA
CASSFLGQTNYGYTF TGTGCCAGCAGCTTCCTCGGACAGACAAACTATGGCTACACCTTC TRBJ1-2 NA TRBV11-3 NA
CASSMTGSSYEQYF TGTGCCAGTAGTATGACCGGGAGCTCCTACGAGCAGTACTTC TRBJ2-7 NA TRBV19 NA
CASSEGANYGYTF TGTGCCAGCAGTGAGGGGGCTAACTATGGCTACACCTTC TRBJ1-2 NA TRBV27 NA
CASSGRTGSEQYF TGTGCCAGCAGCGGACGGACAGGGAGCGAGCAGTACTTC TRBJ2-7 NA TRBV9 TRBD1
CAIRRDRDEGYTF TGTGCCATCAGACGCGACAGGGACGAGGGCTACACCTTC TRBJ1-2 once TRBV10-3 TRBD1
CASSLSSYGYTF TGTGCCAGCAGTTTATCGTCTTATGGCTACACCTTC TRBJ1-2 NA TRBV28 NA
CASSRSGANVLTF TGTGCCAGCAGCCGGTCTGGGGCCAACGTCCTGACTTTC TRBJ2-6 NA TRBV28 NA
CASSLALEKLFF TGTGCCAGCAGCTTGGCCCTGGAAAAACTGTTTTTT TRBJ1-4 NA TRBV5-6 NA
CASSEDSDNEKLFF TGTGCCAGCAGTGAGGACAGCGATAATGAAAAACTGTTTTTT TRBJ1-4 few TRBV2 NA
CASSFSALTGSYEQYF TGTGCCAGTAGTTTTAGTGCCCTAACGGGCTCCTACGAGCAGTACTTC TRBJ2-7 NA TRBV19 NA
CASSLGQGSNSPLHF TGCGCCAGCAGCCTAGGACAGGGGAGCAATTCACCCCTCCACTTT TRBJ1-6 NA TRBV5-1 TRBD1
CASSWTSGVYDGELFF TGCGCCAGCAGCTGGACTAGCGGGGTTTATGACGGGGAGCTGTTTTTT TRBJ2-2 NA TRBV5-1 TRBD2
CASSLGGNQNTEAFF TGCGCCAGCAGCTTGGGCGGGAACCAGAACACTGAAGCTTTCTTT TRBJ1-1 NA TRBV5-1 NA